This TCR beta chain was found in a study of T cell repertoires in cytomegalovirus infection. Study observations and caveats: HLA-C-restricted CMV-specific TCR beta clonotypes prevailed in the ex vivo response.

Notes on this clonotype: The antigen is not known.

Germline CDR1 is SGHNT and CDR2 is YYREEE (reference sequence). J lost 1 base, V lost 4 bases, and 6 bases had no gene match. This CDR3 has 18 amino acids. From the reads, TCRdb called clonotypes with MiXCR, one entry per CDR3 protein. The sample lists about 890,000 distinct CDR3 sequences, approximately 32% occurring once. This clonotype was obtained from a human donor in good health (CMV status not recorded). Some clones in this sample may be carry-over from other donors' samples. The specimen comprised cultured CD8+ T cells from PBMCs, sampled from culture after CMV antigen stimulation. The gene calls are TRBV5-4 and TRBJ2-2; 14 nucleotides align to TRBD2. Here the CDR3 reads CASSRLAGGPVNTGELFF. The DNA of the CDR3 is TGTGCCAGCAGCCGACTAGCGGGGGGGCCCGTGAACACCGGGGAGCTGTTTTTT. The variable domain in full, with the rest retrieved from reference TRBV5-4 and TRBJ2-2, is ETGVTQSPTHLIKTRGQQVTLRCSSQSGHNTVSWYQQALGQGPQFIFQYYREEENGRGNFPPRFSGLQFPNYSSELNVNALELDDSALYLCASSRLAGGPVNTGELFFGEGSRLTVL.